This T cell receptor (beta chain) is drawn from a study of cytomegalovirus exposure and HLA in healthy donors. Use of 60 Vbeta and 13 Jbeta primers characterized the PCR. In the study's own analysis: An analysis that came later counted 60 million to 80 million unique TCR beta chains, about 10 million shared. Sequencing was performed with immunoSEQ multiplex PCR; in TCRdb, only in-frame clones are kept and a portion is missing. V and J calls and clone size are those listed in that table; D and trimming were worked out from the DNA. The sample lists about 160,000 clones; around 84% were seen once. Whole-study results and caveats: Reportedly, diagnosis of cytomegalovirus status by the classifier showed high specificity and sensitivity.

Germline-derived CDR1 and CDR2 are GTSNPN and SVGIG (reference sequence). With V trimmed by 5 bases and J by 9 bases, 7 bases remained unmatched. The CDR3 contains 13 residues. As for this clone: Its antigen is not known.

The TCR originated in a man aged 50 to 60 in good health and CMV-seropositive. V and J are TRBV30 and TRBJ2-1; TRBD2 matches at 10 bases. Sequencing was performed on PBMCs. CDR3 coding DNA: TGTGCCTGGGACGGGACTAGCGCATCTGAGCAGTTCTTC. Translating gives CAWDGTSASEQFF.